The 24 T cell receptor beta chains below come from one sample, sequenced in a study of Ad26.COV2.S vaccination and SARS-CoV-2 variants. Specified treatment: some 19 received Ad26.COV2.S at low or high dose, single or two shots; 5 received placebo; per-sample allocation not given. Sampling was performed 63 days after the first vaccine or placebo injection. TCRdb's copy holds only in-frame clones and misses some; the assay was immunoSEQ multiplex PCR. The data contain about 350,000 clones, approximately 90% of them singletons. Sequencing used peripheral blood, obtained in a trial of Ad26.COV2.S vaccine versus placebo. The source of these receptors is a person between 18 and 65 years old who received the Ad26.COV2.S COVID-19 vaccine or a placebo.

The chain employs TRBV11-2 and TRBJ1-2; no reliable D call. There are 16 residues in the CDR3. The germline V and J ends were trimmed by 0 bases and 1 base, with 12 bases remaining between them. The V gene's germline CDR1 is SGHAT and CDR2 FQNNGV. CDR3: CASSLDGGEFNYGYTF. CDR3 coding DNA: TGTGCCAGCAGCTTAGACGGTGGGGAGTTTAACTATGGCTACACCTTC.

The chain joins TRBV7-9 to TRBJ1-6, with D perhaps matching TRBD1 (6 bases). The length of the CDR3 is 15 residues. The germline V gene encodes CDR1 SEHNR and CDR2 FQNEAQ (reference sequence). The V and J ends lost 1 base and 8 bases respectively, with 12 bases between them. The CDR3 sequence: CASSLGTEFHSPLHF. CDR3 nucleotide sequence: TGTGCCAGCAGCTTAGGGACAGAATTTCATTCACCCCTCCACTTT.

The chain carries TRBV28 and TRBJ2-1; 11 nucleotides agree with TRBD2. The length of the CDR3 is 16 residues. Germline V gene sequence: CDR1 MDHEN, CDR2 SYDVKM. Trimming removed 5 bases from V and 8 bases from J; junction bases left unmatched: 11. This CDR3 reads CASSTLRRTSGYEQFF. The CDR3 region has the DNA TGTGCCAGCAGTACTTTACGCCGGACTAGCGGGTATGAGCAGTTCTTC.

On this clone: Other DNA sequences in this sample translate to the same CDR3. J is TRBJ2-7 and V is TRBV5-1, with 12 bases lining up with TRBD2. Germline V gene lookup returns CDR1 SGHRS and CDR2 YFSETQ. This CDR3 is built from 15 residues. Germline trimming cut 4 bases from V and 0 bases from J; bases unmatched to any gene: 2. CDR3 residues: CASSLTSGSSYEQYF. DNA of the CDR3: TGCGCCAGCAGCCTGACTAGCGGGAGCTCCTACGAGCAGTACTTC.

The gene calls are TRBV5-1 and TRBJ2-6; D could derive from TRBD1 or TRBD2 (6 bases each). This CDR3 is built from 20 residues. CDR1 is SGHRS and CDR2 is YFSETQ in the germline V gene. Between the trimmed V and J ends, which lost 4 bases and 0 bases, there was a span of 23 bases. CDR3 in amino acids: CASSRQGTPEGSSGANVLTF. In nucleotides, the CDR3 is TGCGCCAGCAGCAGGCAGGGGACTCCTGAGGGTAGCTCTGGGGCCAACGTCCTGACTTTC.

The CDR3 nucleotides read TGTGCCAGTAGTGACCACAGGGATGATGAGCAGTTCTTC. This encodes CASSDHRDDEQFF. This chain joins TRBV19 and TRBJ2-1; D possibly corresponds to TRBD1 (6 bases). The CDR3 has 13 amino acids. CDR1 is LNHDA, CDR2 SQIVND, per germline (reference sequence). Deletions cut 5 bases from V and 8 bases from J, with 13 bases between.

This clone was counted a few times. The chain carries TRBV6-2 or TRBV6-3 and TRBJ1-3, with a possible D match to TRBD1 (5 bases). Germline V gives CDR1 MNHEY, CDR2 SVGEGT. The ends were cut back, 6 bases at V and 0 bases at J, with 21 bases in the middle. The CDR3 sequence is 18 residues long. The CDR3, as DNA: TGTGCCAGCAGCCCTTCAGGGCAGGGAGGGAGCTCTGGAAACACCATATATTTT. Protein product: CASSPSGQGGSSGNTIYF.

The V gene is TRBV19, the J gene TRBJ2-1; 8 nucleotides match TRBD2. Trimming took 6 bases from V and 0 from J; bases not matched to a gene: 7. The V gene's germline CDR1 is LNHDA and CDR2 SQIVND (reference sequence). This CDR3 is built from 16 residues. In DNA, the CDR3 is TGTGCCAGTAGGAAAGTAGCGGGGATCTCCTACAATGAGCAGTTCTTC. This translates into CASRKVAGISYNEQFF.

The rearrangement links TRBV11-2 to TRBJ2-7; 8 bases map to TRBD2. V lost 1 base and J lost 2; bases outside the gene matches: 7. Looked up from germline, CDR1 is SGHAT and CDR2 is FQNNGV. CDR3 size: 16 residues. CDR3 residues: CASSLVRLAGTYEQYF. Written as DNA, the CDR3 is TGTGCCAGCAGCTTAGTTCGGCTAGCGGGTACCTACGAGCAGTACTTC.

The chain is built from TRBV3-1 (or the pseudogene TRBV3-2) and TRBJ1-2, with 7 nucleotides matching TRBD1. The CDR3 covers 14 residues. Trimming removed 5 bases from V and 8 bases from J; junction bases left unmatched: 11. Germline CDR1 reads LGHDT; CDR2 reads YNNKEL (reference sequence). CDR3 sequence: CASSKTGSEFGYTF. DNA of the CDR3: TGTGCCAGCAGCAAGACAGGGAGTGAGTTCGGCTACACCTTC.

The rearrangement joins TRBV27 to TRBJ2-6; the D gene is possibly TRBD1 (5 bases). Deletions cut 1 base from V and 0 bases from J, with 10 bases between. The CDR3 length is 17 residues. CDR1 is MNHEY and CDR2 is SMNVEV in the germline V gene (reference sequence). The CDR3 DNA sequence: TGTGCCAGCAGTTTATACGCAGGGATCTCTGGGGCCAACGTCCTGACTTTC. This sequence encodes CASSLYAGISGANVLTF.

J is TRBJ2-1 and V is TRBV10-1; D is unclear. The CDR3 covers 13 residues. The germline V and J ends were trimmed by 3 bases and 6 bases, with 9 bases remaining between them. Germline CDR1 is WNHNN and CDR2 is SYGVQD (reference sequence). The DNA of the CDR3 is TGCGCCAGCAGTGAAATAGGAGCCAATGAGCAGTTCTTC. Its protein is CASSEIGANEQFF.

The J gene is TRBJ2-1, the V gene TRBV19; 11 positions match TRBD2. The J segment lost 2 bases and the V segment lost 4 bases, leaving 7 bases of the junction unmatched. The CDR3 contains 17 residues. CDR1 LNHDA and CDR2 SQIVND come from the germline V gene (reference sequence). CDR3 sequence: CASSSLAGGPTYNEQFF. The CDR3 nucleotides are TGTGCCAGTAGTAGTCTAGCGGGAGGACCGACCTACAATGAGCAGTTCTTC.

The CDR3 DNA reads TGTGCCAGCAGCACACGGGAGGGCGGAACAGATACGCAGTATTTT. Translated, it gives CASSTREGGTDTQYF. The rearrangement joins TRBV6-2 or TRBV6-3 to TRBJ2-3; TRBD2 matches 8 bases. This CDR3 has 15 amino acids. CDR1 and CDR2 (germline): MNHEY, SVGEGT. V lost 6 bases, J lost 3 bases, and 8 bases stayed unmatched.

The chain is built from TRBV7-9 and TRBJ1-1, with a weak D call TRBD1 (5 bases). The V end lost 4 bases, the J end lost 2 bases, and 11 bases lay between the germline ends. Germline values: CDR1 SEHNR, CDR2 FQNEAQ (reference sequence). The CDR3 totals 14 residues. CDR3 sequence: CASSSSGTNTEAFF. The CDR3 coding sequence is TGTGCCAGCAGCTCATCCGGGACCAACACTGAAGCTTTCTTT.

This clone was detected only once. A junction boundary mismatches the germline segment, possibly from a read error. Additional DNA sequences in this sample encode the identical CDR3. The chain combines TRBV28 with TRBJ1-2, with D unresolved. The CDR3 loop spans 16 amino acids. CDR1 and CDR2 (germline): MDHEN, SYDVKM. CDR3 protein: CASYALGANLNYGYTF. In DNA, the CDR3 is TGTGCCAGCTATGCCCTCGGCGCCAACCTGAACTATGGCTACACCTTT.

This clone was detected only once. V and J are TRBV5-6 and TRBJ2-6; maybe TRBD1 (6 bases). Germline CDR1 and CDR2: SGHDT and YYEEEE. Trimming left V 3 bases short and J 2 bases short, with 9 bases between. CDR3 size: 15 residues. The CDR3 reads CASSSGVTGANVLTF. In DNA, the CDR3 is TGTGCCAGCAGCTCAGGGGTTACTGGGGCCAACGTCCTGACTTTC.

The V gene is TRBV4-1, the J gene TRBJ2-1, with D perhaps matching TRBD2 (6 bases). Trimming took off 8 bases at V and 8 bases at J, with 22 bases between the two ends. The length of the CDR3 is 15 residues. In germline, CDR1 is MGHRA, CDR2 YSYEKL. The CDR3 sequence is CASLSGTGPIDEQFF. CDR3 DNA sequence: TGCGCCAGCTTATCCGGGACTGGACCCATCGATGAGCAGTTCTTC.

J is TRBJ1-2 and V is TRBV4-3; no definite D call. The CDR3 spans 16 residues. The V end lost 0 bases, the J end lost 7 bases, and 18 bases lay between the germline ends. The V gene's germline CDR1 is LGHNA and CDR2 YSLEER. The CDR3 protein is CASSQDPSPGVGGYTF. The DNA of the CDR3 is TGCGCCAGCAGCCAAGATCCCTCTCCTGGTGTCGGTGGCTACACCTTC.

The CDR3 DNA follows: TGTGCCAGTAGAGCGCAGGGGACCGTTTCCTCCATATATTTT. Amino acids: CASRAQGTVSSIYF. J is TRBJ1-3 and V is TRBV19; a possible D gene is TRBD1 (6 bases). This CDR3 spans 14 amino acids. With 6 bases removed from V and 11 bases from J, the gap between germline ends came to 20 bases. CDR1 and CDR2 from the germline V gene are LNHDA and SQIVND (reference sequence).

V gene TRBV19 combines with J gene TRBJ2-7; TRBD1 aligns across 10 bases. The CDR3 covers 15 residues. Germline V gene data show CDR1 as LNHDA and CDR2 as SQIVND (reference sequence). V was clipped by 4 bases and J by 7 bases; unmatched bases: 10. The chain's CDR3 is CASSTSATGGWEQYF. CDR3 nucleotides: TGTGCCAGTAGTACCTCCGCGACAGGGGGCTGGGAGCAGTACTTC. Full variable domain (remainder filled in from reference TRBV19 and TRBJ2-7): DGGITQSPKYLFRKEGQNVTLSCEQNLNHDAMYWYRQDPGQGLRLIYYSQIVNDFQKGDIAEGYSVSREKKESFPLTVTSAQKNPTAFYLCASSTSATGGWEQYFGPGTRLTVT.

The CDR3 DNA reads TGTGCCAGCAGCTTAACACAGGGGAACACTGAAGCTTTCTTT. It is translated as CASSLTQGNTEAFF. The chain is built from TRBV7-6 and TRBJ1-1; TRBD1 might be the D (6 bases). This CDR3 is built from 14 residues. Trimming took 2 bases from V and 1 from J, leaving 8 bases between them. Germline CDR1 is SGHVS and CDR2 is FNYEAQ.

V is TRBV7-8 and J is TRBJ2-3; 11 nucleotides align to TRBD2. Germline V gene sequence: CDR1 SGHVS, CDR2 FQNEAQ. Losses at the gene ends were 2 bases for V and 1 base for J; bases not matched to a gene: 14. This CDR3 has 20 residues. CDR3 residues: CASSLRLAGGLQLRTDTQYF. The CDR3 DNA sequence: TGTGCCAGCAGCTTAAGGCTAGCGGGAGGACTACAACTTCGCACAGATACGCAGTATTTT.

J is TRBJ2-7 and V is TRBV6-5; D not certain. V lost 6 bases, J lost 6 bases, and 18 bases lay in between. Germline-derived CDR1 and CDR2 are MNHEY and SVGAGI. The CDR3 extends over 14 amino acids. CDR3 residues: CASRNGLGSGEQYF. The CDR3 DNA sequence: TGTGCCAGCAGAAATGGTCTGGGGTCCGGCGAGCAGTACTTC.